This T cell receptor beta chain is from a study of T cell responses to AZD1222 COVID-19 vaccine. The CDR3 runs to 15 residues. The V gene lost 3 bases and the J gene lost 5 bases, with 14 bases spanning the gap. Germline V gives CDR1 MNHEY, CDR2 SVGAGI. The method was immunoSEQ multiplex PCR; TCRdb's version includes in-frame clones alone and lacks a portion of them. The sample has around 83,000 clones; approximately 85% are singletons. Source: peripheral blood, taken on day 0 of AZD1222 vaccination. The sequence derives from an adult in good health. The gene calls are TRBV6-5 and TRBJ1-5; D gene uncertain. The CDR3 DNA sequence: TGTGCCAGCAGTTATTCCACCGCTGAGGATCAGCCCCAGCATTTT. Its translation: CASSYSTAEDQPQHF.